Listed here are 26 T cell receptor beta chains from one sample, sequenced in a study of identical twins. Using its own MiXCR run on the 5' RACE reads, TCRdb lists one record per CDR3 protein. The sample lists under 900,000 distinct CDR3 sequences; about 18% were seen once. The same specimen was also included in a second study, on T cells expressing NK-cell markers.

Source material: PBMCs. These receptors all come from a woman between 18 and 29 years old in good health.

The V gene is TRBV10-3, the J gene TRBJ2-5, with D perhaps given as TRBD1 or TRBD2 (7 bases each). The CDR3 runs to 14 residues. V was cut by 4 bases and J by 4 bases, with 13 bases left in between. The V gene's germline CDR1 is ENHRY and CDR2 SYGVKD. In nucleotides, the CDR3 is TGTGCCATCAGTGCAGGGGGGGAATTAGAGACCCAGTACTTC. It codes for CAISAGGELETQYF.

V and J are TRBV20-1 and TRBJ2-4; no firm D call. The CDR3 is 14 amino acids. Germline V lookup: CDR1 DFQATT, CDR2 SNEGSKA (reference sequence). The V end was cut by 5 bases, the J end by 4 bases, with 15 bases between. The CDR3 loop reads CSAAVVRTKNIQYF. The CDR3, as DNA: TGCAGTGCTGCCGTTGTGAGAACAAAAAACATTCAGTACTTC.

The chain is built from TRBV20-1 and TRBJ2-1, with 9 bases identical to TRBD2. CDR3 length equals 14 residues. Germline values: CDR1 DFQATT, CDR2 SNEGSKA (reference sequence). Trimming removed 5 bases from V and 7 bases from J; junction bases left unmatched: 9. Here the CDR3 reads CSAPGLARRNEQFF. The CDR3 bases are TGCAGTGCTCCCGGACTAGCGCGTAGGAATGAGCAGTTCTTC.

This chain connects TRBV5-5 to TRBJ1-1, with D unclear. This CDR3 has 16 amino acids. Germline V gives CDR1 SGHKS, CDR2 YYEKEE (reference sequence). With 2 bases removed from V and 2 bases from J, the gap between germline ends came to 16 bases. In nucleotides, the CDR3 is TGTGCCAGCAGCTTCTCTCTATCTCCGTTAAACACTGAAGCTTTCTTT. Translation gives CASSFSLSPLNTEAFF.

Only a few counts were recorded for this clonotype. The chain combines TRBV6-1 with TRBJ1-2, with D perhaps TRBD1 (5 bases). Germline V lookup: CDR1 MNHNS, CDR2 SASEGT. The CDR3 consists of 13 residues. Trimming left V 7 bases short and J 8 bases short, with 17 bases between. The CDR3 protein is CASTRGRMVGYTF. CDR3 DNA: TGTGCCAGCACTAGGGGACGGATGGTGGGCTACACCTTC.

The CDR3 spells CASGFASVTDTQYF. For the CDR3, the DNA is TGTGCTAGTGGTTTTGCCAGCGTCACAGATACGCAGTATTTT. The chain employs TRBV12-5 and TRBJ2-3; D ambiguous. This CDR3 is built from 14 residues. Germline loops: CDR1 LGHNT, CDR2 FRNRAP. Trimming shortened V by 3 bases and J by 2 bases, and 9 bases separated the two germline ends.

The gene calls are TRBV20-1 and TRBJ2-1; 13 nucleotides agree with TRBD2. Germline values: CDR1 DFQATT, CDR2 SNEGSKA (reference sequence). Trimming at V came to 6 bases and at J to 10 bases, leaving 9 bases not matched to a gene. The CDR3 totals 14 residues. Here the CDR3 DNA reads TGCAGTGCCCCCGGACTAGCGGGAGCAAGAGAGCAGTTCTTC. Protein sequence: CSAPGLAGAREQFF.

This clonotype has more than one count but fewer than ten. The chain carries TRBV5-6 and TRBJ1-1, with D unresolved. With 2 bases removed from V and 0 bases from J, the gap between germline ends came to 11 bases. This CDR3 has 15 residues. Germline V CDR1 and CDR2: SGHDT, YYEEEE. In DNA form, the CDR3 reads TGTGCCAGCAGCTTTCCTGGCAAGATGAACACTGAAGCTTTCTTT. Translated, it gives CASSFPGKMNTEAFF.

The V and J genes are TRBV10-3 and TRBJ2-7, with 12 bases that match TRBD1. Trimming took 0 bases from V and 6 from J; bases not matched to a gene: 0. The germline CDR1 and CDR2 sequences are ENHRY and SYGVKD. The CDR3 extends over 14 amino acids. In DNA, the CDR3 is TGTGCCATCAGTGAGTCGGGACAGGGGGCCGAGCAGTACTTC. Its translation: CAISESGQGAEQYF.

This chain joins TRBV11-2 and TRBJ2-3, with 9 bases aligning to TRBD2. The CDR3 is 16 amino acids. Losses at the gene ends were 3 bases for V and 2 bases for J; bases not matched to a gene: 6. Germline V CDR1 and CDR2: SGHAT, FQNNGV. This CDR3 is CASSFGRGGPTDTQYF. For the CDR3, the DNA is TGTGCCAGCAGCTTTGGGCGGGGGGGCCCCACAGATACGCAGTATTTT.

This clonotype was seen a handful of times. This rearrangement joins TRBV5-6 to TRBJ2-3; D not resolved. The CDR3 runs 15 residues. V was clipped by 1 base and J by 0 bases, with 9 bases between them. In germline, CDR1 is SGHDT, CDR2 YYEEEE. CDR3 DNA sequence: TGTGCCAGCAGCTTGTTCGGGCCGAGCACAGATACGCAGTATTTT. It translates to CASSLFGPSTDTQYF.

This clonotype has only a few counts. The genes are TRBV7-3 and TRBJ2-3; TRBD2 is a possible D gene (7 bases). CDR3 length equals 15 residues. The germline V and J ends were trimmed by 5 bases and 6 bases, with 18 bases remaining between them. CDR1 and CDR2 (germline): SGHTA, FQGTGA. The CDR3 sequence is CASSTRTGGPDTQYF. For the CDR3, the DNA is TGTGCCAGCAGCACCAGAACGGGGGGCCCCGATACGCAGTATTTT. Full variable domain (missing parts from reference TRBV7-3 and TRBJ2-3): GAGVSQTPSNKVTEKGKYVELRCDPISGHTALYWYRQSLGQGPEFLIYFQGTGAADDSGLPNDRFFAVRPEGSVSTLKIQRTERGDSAVYLCASSTRTGGPDTQYFGPGTRLTVL.

This clonotype was detected many times. The rearrangement joins TRBV7-2 to TRBJ2-3, with 15 nucleotides matching TRBD2. Per the germline V gene, CDR1 is SGHTA and CDR2 is FQGNSA. The V and J ends lost 4 bases and 3 bases, in that order; junction bases with no gene match: 2. The CDR3 sequence is 16 residues long. The CDR3 sequence is CASSWTSGRGTDTQYF. CDR3 nucleotide sequence: TGTGCCAGCAGCTGGACTAGCGGGAGGGGTACAGATACGCAGTATTTT.

This clonotype was counted a few times. The V gene is TRBV7-2, the J gene TRBJ2-3; D remains unclear. Germline V gives CDR1 SGHTA, CDR2 FQGNSA. V shed 5 bases and J shed 11 bases, with 11 bases lying between them. There are 11 residues in the CDR3. The CDR3 here is CASSVRSGQYF. The CDR3 DNA sequence: TGTGCCAGCAGCGTCAGGTCCGGGCAGTATTTT.

This chain connects TRBV20-1 to TRBJ2-5; 7 nucleotides align to TRBD2. The V gene's germline CDR1 is DFQATT and CDR2 SNEGSKA (reference sequence). The CDR3 sequence is 13 residues long. The trim removed 5 bases at V and 4 bases at J, leaving 7 bases unmatched. CDR3 residues: CSAPLGGGETQYF. The CDR3 DNA reads as TGCAGTGCTCCCCTTGGGGGGGGAGAGACCCAGTACTTC.

This chain links TRBV12-3 or TRBV12-4 with TRBJ1-1, with TRBD1 as a possible D gene (5 bases). This CDR3 contains 14 residues. The V end lost 3 bases, the J end lost 13 bases, and 21 bases lay between the germline ends. CDR3 in amino acids: CASSFSGQGLFIFF. The DNA for the CDR3 is TGTGCCAGCAGTTTTAGCGGACAAGGCCTGTTTATTTTCTTT.

The chain employs TRBV12-5 and TRBJ2-3; D is uncertain. The CDR3 is 14 amino acids. Germline V CDR1 and CDR2: LGHNT, FRNRAP. Trimming stripped 10 bases from V and 2 bases from J, with 16 bases between. CDR3 residues: CANPDHGPTDTQYF. CDR3 bases: TGTGCTAATCCGGACCACGGACCCACAGATACGCAGTATTTT.

The chain joins TRBV12-3 or TRBV12-4 to TRBJ2-1; 7 nucleotides match TRBD1. With V trimmed by 8 bases and J by 5 bases, 9 bases remained unmatched. The CDR3 runs 14 residues. As DNA, the CDR3 is TGTGCCAGCCAGGGACAGAGCAATAACAATGAGCAGTTCTTC. This sequence encodes CASQGQSNNNEQFF.

The genes are TRBV19 and TRBJ2-1; TRBD2 might be the D (5 bases). The germline V gene has CDR1 LNHDA and CDR2 SQIVND (reference sequence). CDR3 length equals 16 residues. The V end lost 5 bases, the J end lost 0 bases, and 14 bases lay between the germline ends. The CDR3 nucleotides are TGTGCCAGTAGTGCATTTGCGGGCGCCTCCTACAATGAGCAGTTCTTC. This translates into CASSAFAGASYNEQFF.

This clonotype has more than one count but fewer than ten. The gene calls are TRBV9 and TRBJ2-1, with D unresolved. The CDR3 contains 15 residues. V was cut by 3 bases and J by 0 bases, with 10 bases left in between. The germline V gene has CDR1 SGDLS and CDR2 YYNGEE. The CDR3 region has the DNA TGTGCCAGCAGCGGTGGGGTTAGCTCCTACAATGAGCAGTTCTTC. The encoded protein is CASSGGVSSYNEQFF.

J is TRBJ2-4 and V is TRBV27; TRBD2 matches at 14 bases. V lost 2 bases to trimming and J lost 0 bases; unmatched junction nucleotides: 6. CDR1 is MNHEY and CDR2 is SMNVEV in the germline V gene (reference sequence). The CDR3 is 19 amino acids. The CDR3 protein is CASSLGTSGRPLAKNIQYF. CDR3 coding DNA: TGTGCCAGCAGTTTAGGGACTAGCGGGAGACCACTAGCCAAAAACATTCAGTACTTC.

The table lists this clonotype with a few counts. The chain joins TRBV10-2 to TRBJ1-4, with 7 bases identical to TRBD1. Unmatched junction bases numbered 12, after V lost 6 bases and J lost 8 bases. The length of the CDR3 is 15 residues. Per the germline V gene, CDR1 is WSHSY and CDR2 is SAAADI. The CDR3 here is CASRPDRVVNEKLFF. CDR3 DNA: TGCGCCAGCAGGCCCGACAGGGTTGTCAACGAAAAACTGTTTTTT.

This clonotype showed up just a few times. V is TRBV4-3 and J is TRBJ2-3; D is unclear. The CDR3 sequence is 18 residues long. In germline, CDR1 is LGHNA, CDR2 YSLEER. Trimming removed 4 bases from V and 0 bases from J, with 20 bases in between. CDR3 DNA: TGCGCCAGCAGCCCCTCTGTGAGGAGTATTGGGAGCACAGATACGCAGTATTTT. This encodes CASSPSVRSIGSTDTQYF.

This clonotype was found many times. V is TRBV20-1 and J is TRBJ2-1, with D possibly matching TRBD2 (5 bases). Trimming removed 4 bases at V and 9 bases at J, with 25 bases between. Germline CDR1 DFQATT, CDR2 SNEGSKA (reference sequence). The length of the CDR3 is 16 residues. CDR3 nucleotides: TGCAGTGCTATCGGTAGAGGGTTAGTAATTACCCCTGAGCAGTTCTTC. Translating it yields CSAIGRGLVITPEQFF.

The chain is built from TRBV7-2 and TRBJ1-2; no clear D. This CDR3 has 12 residues. CDR1 and CDR2 (germline): SGHTA, FQGNSA. Trimming cost V 4 bases and J 8 bases, with 11 bases left between them. CDR3 residues: CASSSRQGGYTF. Written as DNA, the CDR3 is TGTGCCAGCAGCTCTCGACAAGGGGGCTACACCTTC.

This chain links TRBV6-2 or TRBV6-3 with TRBJ2-7, with 8 bases lining up with TRBD1. Germline CDR1 MNHEY, CDR2 SVGEGT. J gave up 4 bases and V 6 bases, and 14 bases lay outside the gene matches. CDR3 length: 16 residues. CDR3 loop: CASSSYGQGYFYEQYF. The CDR3 nucleotides read TGTGCCAGCAGCTCCTATGGACAGGGTTACTTTTACGAGCAGTACTTC.